The 4 T cell receptor beta chains reported below all come from one sample, sequenced in a study of Ad26.COV2.S vaccination and SARS-CoV-2 variants. Generated by immunoSEQ multiplex PCR, the TCRdb table keeps only in-frame clones and is missing some. The table records 300,000 to 400,000 clones, 86% of them present only once. Treatment: roughly 18 received Ad26.COV2.S at low or high dose, single or two shots; several received placebo; per-sample allocation not given. Sampling was performed 63 days after the first vaccine or placebo injection. Sequences were derived from peripheral blood, sampled in a trial of Ad26.COV2.S vaccine versus placebo. The receptors stem from a person aged 18-65 years who received the Ad26.COV2.S COVID-19 vaccine or a placebo.

The DNA for the CDR3 is TGCGCCAGCAGCCCCCCGGCAAATGAGCAGTTCTTC. Translating gives CASSPPANEQFF. The chain links TRBV5-1 to TRBJ2-1; D remains ambiguous. Trimming took off 4 bases at V and 7 bases at J, with 9 bases between the two ends. Germline assignment: CDR1 SGHRS and CDR2 YFSETQ. This CDR3 has 12 residues. Full variable domain (rest looked up from reference TRBV5-1 and TRBJ2-1): KAGVTQTPRYLIKTRGQQVTLSCSPISGHRSVSWYQQTPGQGLQFLFEYFSETQRNKGNFPGRFSGRQFSNSRSEMNVSTLELGDSALYLCASSPPANEQFFGPGTRLTVL.

The CDR3 nucleotides are TGTGCCAGCAGTTACTCGAATGCAGGGAGCGGCTACACCTTC. Translated: CASSYSNAGSGYTF. This chain links TRBV6-5 with TRBJ1-2; maybe TRBD1 (5 bases). V was cut by 0 bases and J by 8 bases, with 13 bases left in between. Germline V gene data show CDR1 as MNHEY and CDR2 as SVGAGI. The CDR3 is 14 residues long.

V is TRBV18 and J is TRBJ2-7; 9 positions match TRBD1. Germline V gene data show CDR1 as KGHSH and CDR2 as LQKENI. The V segment lost 4 bases and the J segment 4 bases; nucleotides outside the gene matches: 8. The CDR3 length is 15 residues. In DNA form, the CDR3 reads TGTGCCAGCTCACTCGGGACAGGGATGGGGTACGAGCAGTACTTC. Translation gives CASSLGTGMGYEQYF.

The rearrangement links TRBV9 to TRBJ2-5; 10 bases align to TRBD1. The ends lost 2 bases at V and 5 bases at J; junction bases unmatched: 3. The V gene's germline CDR1 is SGDLS and CDR2 YYNGEE. This CDR3 contains 14 residues. CDR3 DNA: TGTGCCAGCAGCGTGACAGGGGGCGTGGAGACCCAGTACTTC. Protein sequence: CASSVTGGVETQYF.